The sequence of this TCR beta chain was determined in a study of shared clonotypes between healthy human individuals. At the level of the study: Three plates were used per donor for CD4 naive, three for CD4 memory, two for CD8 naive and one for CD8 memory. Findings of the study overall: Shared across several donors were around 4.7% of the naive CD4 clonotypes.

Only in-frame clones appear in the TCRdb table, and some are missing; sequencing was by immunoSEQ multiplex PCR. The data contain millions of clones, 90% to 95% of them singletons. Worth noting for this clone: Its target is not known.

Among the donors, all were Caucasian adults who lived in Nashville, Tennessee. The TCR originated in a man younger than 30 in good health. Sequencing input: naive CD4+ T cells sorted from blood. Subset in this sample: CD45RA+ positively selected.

CDR3 DNA sequence: TGCGCCAGCAGCTTGGTAGCGGGGGCCTTCGGCGGGGAGCTGTTTTTT. Its protein is CASSLVAGAFGGELFF. V gene TRBV5-1 combines with J gene TRBJ2-2, with 9 bases matching TRBD2. Trimming cost V 0 bases and J 7 bases; bases outside gene matches: 7. Germline V lookup: CDR1 SGHRS, CDR2 YFSETQ. This CDR3 region has 16 residues.